What follows are 18 T cell receptor beta chains derived from one specimen sequenced in a study of cytomegalovirus exposure and HLA in healthy donors. A multiplex PCR was run with 60 Vbeta primers and 13 Jbeta primers. Assay: immunoSEQ multiplex PCR; the TCRdb copy retains only in-frame clones and omits some. The data contain 65,000 to 90,000 clones, about nine tenths of them singletons. The source material was PBMCs. The origin of the receptors is a woman in her 30s in good health and CMV-seronegative.

The CDR3 coding sequence is TGCGCCAGCAGCCAAGTCGACAGAATCTCTAGCACAGATACGCAGTATTTT. Encoded protein: CASSQVDRISSTDTQYF. The genes are TRBV4-1 and TRBJ2-3; TRBD1 is a possible D gene (5 bases). With 1 base removed from V and 0 bases from J, the gap between germline ends came to 14 bases. CDR3 length: 17 residues. Germline V gives CDR1 MGHRA, CDR2 YSYEKL.

V usage is TRBV7-3 and J usage is TRBJ2-1; 12 positions agree with TRBD2. V lost 5 bases, J lost 2 bases, and 4 bases stayed unmatched. The CDR3 totals 16 residues. In germline, CDR1 is SGHTA, CDR2 FQGTGA. The CDR3, as DNA: TGTGCCAGCAGCCGACTAGCGGGAGAGCCCTACAATGAGCAGTTCTTC. Translation: CASSRLAGEPYNEQFF.

The rearrangement joins TRBV5-1 to TRBJ2-1; 15 bases match TRBD2. The CDR3 is 17 amino acids. J was trimmed by 2 bases and V by 2 bases; bases with no gene match: 2. CDR1 and CDR2 from the germline V gene are SGHRS and YFSETQ. The CDR3 nucleotides read TGCGCCAGCAGCTTAGGACTAGCGGGAGGGACCTACAATGAGCAGTTCTTC. It specifies CASSLGLAGGTYNEQFF.

This CDR3 is CASSLAGTGGDGYTF. CDR3 nucleotides: TGTGCCAGCAGCTTAGCCGGGACAGGGGGCGATGGCTACACCTTC. The rearrangement links TRBV7-8 to TRBJ1-2; 12 bases are shared with TRBD1. V was pared by 0 bases and J by 6 bases, with 2 bases of the junction left unmatched. Germline CDR1 and CDR2: SGHVS and FQNEAQ. The CDR3 covers 15 residues.

V gene TRBV30 combines with J gene TRBJ2-3; TRBD2 matches at 9 bases. The V gene's germline CDR1 is GTSNPN and CDR2 SVGIG (reference sequence). CDR3 length equals 16 residues. With 1 base clipped from V and 3 bases from J, the junction kept 8 bases outside the gene matches. CDR3 region: CAWSGGTSRRTDTQYF. The DNA of the CDR3 is TGTGCCTGGAGTGGGGGGACTAGCAGGCGGACAGATACGCAGTATTTT.

The V gene is TRBV2, the J gene TRBJ2-5; TRBD2 matches at 14 bases. J gave up 4 bases and V 7 bases, and 8 bases lay outside the gene matches. Germline V gives CDR1 SNHLY, CDR2 FYNNEI. The CDR3 is 16 residues long. In DNA, the CDR3 is TGTGCCAGCATCCGCTCCGGGACTAGCGGGAGAGAGACCCAGTACTTC. Its translation: CASIRSGTSGRETQYF.

The V gene is TRBV28, the J gene TRBJ2-1; 7 bases map to TRBD1. The CDR3 consists of 15 residues. Germline CDR1 MDHEN, CDR2 SYDVKM. V gave up 7 bases and J gave up 2 bases; unmatched junction bases: 8. The CDR3 loop is CASNTPDRPYNEQFF. The CDR3 DNA reads TGTGCCAGCAATACCCCGGACAGGCCCTACAATGAGCAGTTCTTC.

This clone was counted once. The chain combines TRBV19 with TRBJ1-5, with 7 bases matching TRBD1. This CDR3 comprises 16 residues. V lost 7 bases to trimming and J lost 6 bases; unmatched junction nucleotides: 15. The V gene's germline CDR1 is LNHDA and CDR2 SQIVND (reference sequence). CDR3 sequence reads: CASNNGRGASPQPQHF. DNA for the CDR3: TGTGCCAGTAACAATGGCAGGGGGGCGTCCCCTCAGCCCCAGCATTTT.

This clone showed up just a few times. V gene TRBV7-9 combines with J gene TRBJ1-1; D perhaps matches TRBD1 (5 bases). The V and J ends lost 7 bases and 10 bases respectively, with 13 bases between them. Germline CDR1 and CDR2: SEHNR and FQNEAQ (reference sequence). There are 11 residues in the CDR3. CDR3 protein: CASTPPGGAFF. The CDR3, as DNA: TGTGCCAGCACCCCCCCCGGGGGAGCTTTCTTT.

V usage is TRBV4-1 and J usage is TRBJ1-2; TRBD1 might be the D (6 bases). The germline V gene has CDR1 MGHRA and CDR2 YSYEKL. The CDR3 extends over 15 amino acids. The V and J ends lost 0 bases and 5 bases respectively, with 13 bases between them. CDR3 nucleotide sequence: TGCGCCAGCAGCCAAGATCGGGACACCTATTATGGCTACACCTTC. As protein: CASSQDRDTYYGYTF.

This chain uses TRBV5-6 with TRBJ1-4; a weak D match, TRBD1 (5 bases). CDR3 size: 13 residues. Germline CDR1 is SGHDT and CDR2 is YYEEEE. V shed 2 bases and J shed 8 bases, with 10 bases lying between them. CDR3 loop: CASSLYGGEKLFF. CDR3 nucleotides: TGTGCCAGCAGCTTATATGGGGGGGAAAAACTGTTTTTT.

The chain is built from TRBV5-6 and TRBJ2-5; perhaps TRBD1 as D (6 bases). The J call is in doubt because the DNA end fits TRBJ2-7 better. The length of the CDR3 is 14 residues. Germline V lookup: CDR1 SGHDT, CDR2 YYEEEE. CDR3 coding DNA: TGTGCCAGCAGCTTCGGCGCACAGGGATACGAGCAGTACTTC. Translated, it gives CASSFGAQGYEQYF.

This chain uses TRBV6-1 with TRBJ2-1, with 10 nucleotides matching TRBD2. The V and J ends lost 5 bases and 3 bases, in that order; junction bases with no gene match: 4. CDR3 length: 15 residues. Germline CDR1 is MNHNS and CDR2 is SASEGT. CDR3 protein: CASSFLAGVYNEQFF. The CDR3 coding sequence is TGTGCCAGCAGTTTCCTAGCGGGAGTCTACAATGAGCAGTTCTTC.

V and J are TRBV28 and TRBJ1-2, with 7 nucleotides matching TRBD1. V shed 2 bases and J 4 bases; nucleotides not matched to a gene: 10. Germline values: CDR1 MDHEN, CDR2 SYDVKM. CDR3 size: 16 residues. The CDR3, as DNA: TGTGCCAGCAGTTTACCTGGGACAGTCGTAGGCTATGGCTACACCTTC. Encoded protein: CASSLPGTVVGYGYTF.

V is TRBV7-3 and J is TRBJ2-2, with D perhaps matching TRBD2 (6 bases). This CDR3 spans 14 amino acids. Looked up from germline, CDR1 is SGHTA and CDR2 is FQGTGA. The V gene lost 6 bases and the J gene lost 0 bases, with 8 bases spanning the gap. This CDR3 reads CASRGLTNTGELFF. CDR3 DNA sequence: TGTGCCAGCAGGGGACTCACGAACACCGGGGAGCTGTTTTTT.

V gene TRBV28 combines with J gene TRBJ2-3; D not resolved. Trimming removed 4 bases at V and 1 base at J, with 9 bases between. Germline CDR1 reads MDHEN; CDR2 reads SYDVKM. The CDR3 covers 14 residues. The CDR3 coding sequence is TGTGCCAGCAGTTCCCACGAGGGCACAGATACGCAGTATTTT. Amino acid sequence: CASSSHEGTDTQYF.

The chain couples TRBV27 to TRBJ1-3; 7 positions agree with TRBD1. Per the germline V gene, CDR1 is MNHEY and CDR2 is SMNVEV (reference sequence). J was trimmed by 7 bases and V by 10 bases; bases with no gene match: 10. The CDR3 loop spans 13 amino acids. This chain's CDR3 is CAKHRGTGNTIYF. CDR3 bases: TGTGCCAAGCACAGGGGCACGGGGAACACCATATATTTT.

The chain combines TRBV11-2 with TRBJ2-5; TRBD2 matches 14 bases. In germline, CDR1 is SGHAT, CDR2 FQNNGV. The V segment lost 5 bases and the J segment 5 bases; nucleotides outside the gene matches: 7. The CDR3 consists of 16 residues. The CDR3: CASSPGTSGSDETQYF. Here the CDR3 DNA reads TGTGCCAGCAGCCCCGGGACTAGCGGGAGTGATGAGACCCAGTACTTC.